These 26 T cell receptor beta chains came from one sample sequenced in a study of blood T cell repertoires in COVID-19. The table came from immunoSEQ multiplex PCR; TCRdb's copy has only in-frame clones and leaves some out. This table has fewer than 95,000 clones, approximately 80% appearing once. Sequencing was performed on peripheral blood. The receptors were sampled from a human donor in a cohort sampled during active COVID-19.

V is TRBV28 and J is TRBJ2-1; 8 nucleotides line up with TRBD2. This CDR3 spans 15 amino acids. Germline CDR1 reads MDHEN; CDR2 reads SYDVKM. With 9 bases clipped from V and 2 bases from J, the junction kept 9 bases outside the gene matches. CDR3 sequence: CASSRAGATYNEQFF. The CDR3 DNA is TGTGCCAGTTCTCGAGCGGGGGCCACCTACAATGAGCAGTTCTTC.

The rearrangement links TRBV27 to TRBJ2-7; 8 bases map to TRBD2. The germline CDR1 and CDR2 sequences are MNHEY and SMNVEV (reference sequence). V shed 0 bases, J shed 2 bases, and the junction held 6 bases outside the gene matches. The CDR3 is 16 residues long. CDR3 sequence (DNA): TGTGCCAGCAGTTTATCCGGGGGGGGGATAACCTACGAGCAGTACTTC. Its protein product is CASSLSGGGITYEQYF.

The chain employs TRBV15 and TRBJ2-3; D may be TRBD1 (5 bases). This CDR3 contains 16 residues. Trimming removed 4 bases from V and 0 bases from J, with 14 bases in between. Germline CDR1 and CDR2: LNHNV and YYDKDF (reference sequence). The CDR3 region is CATSKGLTPSTDTQYF. Here the CDR3 DNA reads TGTGCCACCAGCAAGGGGCTAACGCCGAGCACAGATACGCAGTATTTT.

V is TRBV5-1 and J is TRBJ2-1; 8 bases line up with TRBD1. CDR3 length: 15 amino acids. The V gene's germline CDR1 is SGHRS and CDR2 YFSETQ. V gave up 0 bases and J gave up 3 bases; unmatched junction bases: 2. The CDR3 nucleotides are TGCGCCAGCAGCTTGGGGGGGACAGGCTACAATGAGCAGTTCTTC. It yields the protein CASSLGGTGYNEQFF.

The genes are TRBV6-5 and TRBJ1-2, with a possible D match to TRBD1 (6 bases). Trimming took off 6 bases at V and 8 bases at J, with 16 bases between the two ends. Germline CDR1 reads MNHEY; CDR2 reads SVGAGI. This CDR3 spans 13 amino acids. CDR3 amino acids: CASSHGQSRGYTF. In nucleotides, the CDR3 is TGTGCCAGCAGCCACGGACAGTCCCGAGGCTACACCTTC.

V usage is TRBV2 and J usage is TRBJ1-6; TRBD1 matches at 8 bases. Germline V gives CDR1 SNHLY, CDR2 FYNNEI. The CDR3 sequence is 14 residues long. J lost 17 bases, V lost 7 bases, and 16 bases had no gene match. CDR3 residues: CASITGGPRGPVHF. CDR3 coding DNA: TGTGCCAGCATTACAGGGGGACCGCGGGGCCCTGTCCACTTT.

This clone appeared a single time. J is TRBJ2-7 and V is TRBV7-9, with D maybe TRBD1 (6 bases). With 5 bases removed from V and 4 bases from J, the gap between germline ends came to 9 bases. Germline CDR1 and CDR2: SEHNR and FQNEAQ (reference sequence). The CDR3 runs to 12 residues. CDR3 residues: CASSKDRYEQYF. The DNA for the CDR3 is TGTGCCAGCAGCAAGGACAGATACGAGCAGTACTTC.

The V call is TRBV10-3, the J call TRBJ1-2, with TRBD1 identical over 8 bases. Per the germline V gene, CDR1 is ENHRY and CDR2 is SYGVKD. With 5 bases clipped from V and 4 bases from J, the junction kept 15 bases outside the gene matches. There are 17 residues in the CDR3. CDR3 DNA: TGTGCCATCAGTTATGGACAGGGAGAGTATTTGGGCTATGGCTACACCTTC. Protein: CAISYGQGEYLGYGYTF.

The J gene is TRBJ1-4, the V gene TRBV5-6; 8 nucleotides line up with TRBD1. The J segment lost 0 bases and the V segment lost 4 bases, leaving 2 bases of the junction unmatched. The CDR3 sequence is 15 residues long. Per germline, CDR1 SGHDT and CDR2 YYEEEE. CDR3 bases: TGTGCCAGCAGCACACAGGGGGCAACTAATGAAAAACTGTTTTTT. Translation: CASSTQGATNEKLFF.

This chain connects TRBV7-9 to TRBJ2-7; no firm D call. CDR1 SEHNR and CDR2 FQNEAQ come from the germline V gene (reference sequence). Trimming pared 3 bases from V and 0 bases from J, leaving 9 bases between. This CDR3 is 14 amino acids long. The CDR3 bases are TGTGCCAGCAGCTTTTCTCCCTACTCCTACGAGCAGTACTTC. Its translation is CASSFSPYSYEQYF.

This clone appeared a few times. The genes are TRBV7-9 and TRBJ2-2, with TRBD2 as a possible D gene (5 bases). CDR1 and CDR2 from the germline V gene are SEHNR and FQNEAQ (reference sequence). Trimming took 1 base from V and 7 from J, leaving 10 bases between them. The CDR3 extends over 14 amino acids. This CDR3 is CASSLDGDFGELFF. The CDR3 region has the DNA TGTGCCAGCAGCTTAGACGGGGATTTCGGGGAGCTGTTTTTT.

This clone has just one count. The chain links TRBV11-3 to TRBJ2-3, with 9 bases identical to TRBD2. Trimming took 2 bases from V and 6 from J; bases not matched to a gene: 6. Germline CDR1 and CDR2: SGHNT and YENEEA. The CDR3 extends over 15 amino acids. The CDR3 DNA follows: TGTGCCAGCAGCTTACAAGCGGGGGGAACGGATACGCAGTATTTT. It is translated as CASSLQAGGTDTQYF.

The chain has TRBV7-3 and TRBJ2-2, with D perhaps matching TRBD1 (6 bases). The germline V and J ends were trimmed by 1 base and 2 bases, with 11 bases remaining between them. The germline V gene encodes CDR1 SGHTA and CDR2 FQGTGA. The CDR3 contains 16 residues. The CDR3 reads CASSLNPTGNTGELFF. CDR3 sequence (DNA): TGTGCCAGCAGCTTAAATCCGACAGGAAACACCGGGGAGCTGTTTTTT.

The chain combines TRBV5-8 with TRBJ1-1; D is uncertain. The CDR3 is 16 amino acids. Trimming shortened V by 4 bases and J by 1 base, and 17 bases separated the two germline ends. Per germline, CDR1 SGHTS and CDR2 YDEGEE. The CDR3 bases are TGTGCCAGCAGCCTGGGATCCGCCAGACAGAACACTGAAGCTTTCTTT. Residues: CASSLGSARQNTEAFF. Full variable domain (remainder filled in from reference TRBV5-8 and TRBJ1-1): EAGVTQSPTHLIKTRGQQATLRCSPISGHTSVYWYQQALGLGLQFLLWYDEGEERNRGNFPPRFSGRQFPNYSSELNVNALELEDSALYLCASSLGSARQNTEAFFGQGTRLTVV.

This clone appeared a single time. J is TRBJ1-5 and V is TRBV18, with TRBD1 matching 7 bases. Germline CDR1 KGHSH, CDR2 LQKENI. The V and J ends lost 5 bases and 1 base, in that order; junction bases with no gene match: 8. There are 16 residues in the CDR3. As DNA, the CDR3 is TGTGCCAGCTCATTACAGGGGAGGAACAGCAATCAGCCCCAGCATTTT. It is translated as CASSLQGRNSNQPQHF. Combining the CDR3 with reference TRBV18 and TRBJ1-5 gives the whole variable domain NAGVMQNPRHLVRRRGQEARLRCSPMKGHSHVYWYRQLPEEGLKFMVYLQKENIIDESGMPKERFSAEFPKEGPSILRIQQVVRGDSAAYFCASSLQGRNSNQPQHFGDGTRLSIL.

This clone was seen only once. The chain recombines TRBV27 with TRBJ2-2; tentatively, D is TRBD2 (6 bases). CDR1 is MNHEY and CDR2 is SMNVEV in the germline V gene (reference sequence). V was clipped by 5 bases and J by 5 bases, with 24 bases between them. The CDR3 covers 18 residues. The CDR3 reads CASSPRDFHRSSTGELFF. CDR3 sequence (DNA): TGTGCCAGCAGTCCCCGGGACTTCCACCGCTCTAGTACCGGGGAGCTGTTTTTT.

This clone was picked up one time. The chain links TRBV7-8 to TRBJ1-6, with D unresolved. Germline lookup yields CDR1 SGHVS and CDR2 FQNEAQ. The CDR3 length is 17 residues. V lost 6 bases, J lost 8 bases, and 23 bases lay in between. CDR3 sequence (DNA): TGTGCCAGCAGTTCCACAGTCGTTAGTTTCCGGTATTCACCCCTCCACTTT. It yields the protein CASSSTVVSFRYSPLHF.

The rearrangement uses TRBV27 and TRBJ1-5, with D hard to call. Germline V gene data show CDR1 as MNHEY and CDR2 as SMNVEV (reference sequence). The CDR3 contains 12 residues. The germline V and J ends were trimmed by 3 bases and 3 bases, with 3 bases remaining between them. The CDR3 is CASSFNNQPQHF. The CDR3 DNA sequence: TGTGCCAGCAGTTTTAACAATCAGCCCCAGCATTTT.

V is TRBV5-6 and J is TRBJ2-3; 7 nucleotides agree with TRBD2. The germline V gene has CDR1 SGHDT and CDR2 YYEEEE. The CDR3 sequence is 15 residues long. V shed 2 bases and J 1 base; nucleotides not matched to a gene: 4. The CDR3 DNA follows: TGTGCCAGCAGCTTCGCGGGGGATGGCACAGATACGCAGTATTTT. Translated, it gives CASSFAGDGTDTQYF.

This clone has a single count. The chain employs TRBV29-1 and TRBJ2-6; TRBD2 is a possible D gene (5 bases). This CDR3 has 14 residues. Looked up from germline, CDR1 is SQVTM and CDR2 is ANQGSEA. Trimming cost V 6 bases and J 2 bases, with 11 bases left between them. CDR3 region: CSVEVAAGANVLTF. The CDR3 coding sequence is TGCAGCGTGGAGGTGGCAGCTGGGGCCAACGTCCTGACTTTC.

The rearrangement joins TRBV5-1 to TRBJ2-5; a possible D gene is TRBD1 (6 bases). This CDR3 contains 14 residues. In germline, CDR1 is SGHRS, CDR2 YFSETQ. V was trimmed by 4 bases and J by 1 base, leaving 11 bases between them. The CDR3 region has the DNA TGCGCCAGCAGCCCAGGACAGACCCAAGAGACCCAGTACTTC. Protein sequence: CASSPGQTQETQYF. Together with reference TRBV5-1 and TRBJ2-5, the CDR3 gives the full variable domain: KAGVTQTPRYLIKTRGQQVTLSCSPISGHRSVSWYQQTPGQGLQFLFEYFSETQRNKGNFPGRFSGRQFSNSRSEMNVSTLELGDSALYLCASSPGQTQETQYFGPGTRLLVL.

V and J are TRBV9 and TRBJ2-1, with 8 bases fitting TRBD2. The V gene end was trimmed by 0 bases and the J gene end by 2 bases; junction bases not matched to a gene: 4. The germline V gene encodes CDR1 SGDLS and CDR2 YYNGEE. The CDR3 has 16 residues. CDR3 DNA sequence: TGTGCCAGCAGCGTAGCTACGGGACTAGCCTACAATGAGCAGTTCTTC. Its translation: CASSVATGLAYNEQFF.

The CDR3 DNA reads as TGCAGTGCTAGTCTCGCGCAACAAGAGACCCAGTACTTC. It specifies CSASLAQQETQYF. The chain carries TRBV20-1 and TRBJ2-5; D remains unclear. The length of the CDR3 is 13 residues. The germline V and J ends were trimmed by 3 bases and 2 bases, with 10 bases remaining between them. Looked up from germline, CDR1 is DFQATT and CDR2 is SNEGSKA (reference sequence).

The rearrangement joins TRBV7-3 to TRBJ2-7; 10 bases map to TRBD1. Per germline, CDR1 SGHTA and CDR2 FQGTGA. CDR3 length equals 15 residues. The V gene end was trimmed by 6 bases and the J gene end by 3 bases; junction bases not matched to a gene: 8. DNA for the CDR3: TGTGCCAGCAGTCAAGCCGGGACAGGGGACTACGAGCAGTACTTC. Its protein is CASSQAGTGDYEQYF.

This chain uses TRBV5-1 with TRBJ1-4; possible D gene TRBD1, 5 bases. There are 16 residues in the CDR3. V was pared by 2 bases and J by 5 bases, with 16 bases between. Per the germline V gene, CDR1 is SGHRS and CDR2 is YFSETQ. The CDR3 DNA follows: TGCGCCAGCAGCTTTGGGCTGAGACAGCTAAATGAAAAACTGTTTTTT. Its protein product is CASSFGLRQLNEKLFF.

This rearrangement joins TRBV25-1 to TRBJ1-2; 10 nucleotides line up with TRBD1. V dropped 5 bases and J dropped 0; count of bases not matched to a gene: 9. CDR3 size: 17 residues. Germline values: CDR1 MGHDK, CDR2 SYGVNS. CDR3 sequence: CASSPGTGDPPNYGYTF. The CDR3 DNA is TGTGCCAGCAGTCCCGGGACAGGGGACCCACCTAACTATGGCTACACCTTC.